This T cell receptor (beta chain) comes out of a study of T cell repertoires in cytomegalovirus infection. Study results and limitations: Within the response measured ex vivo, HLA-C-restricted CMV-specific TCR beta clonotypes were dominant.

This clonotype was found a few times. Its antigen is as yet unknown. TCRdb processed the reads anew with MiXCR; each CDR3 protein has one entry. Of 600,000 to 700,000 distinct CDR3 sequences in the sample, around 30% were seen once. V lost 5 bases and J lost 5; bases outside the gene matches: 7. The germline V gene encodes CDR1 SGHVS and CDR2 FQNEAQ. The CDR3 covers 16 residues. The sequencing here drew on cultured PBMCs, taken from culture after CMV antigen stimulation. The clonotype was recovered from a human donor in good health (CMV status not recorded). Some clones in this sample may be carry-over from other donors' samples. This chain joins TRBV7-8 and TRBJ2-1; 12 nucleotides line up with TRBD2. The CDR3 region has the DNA TGTGCCAGCAGCCCCAGGACTAGCGGGACCCACAATGAGCAGTTCTTC. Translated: CASSPRTSGTHNEQFF.